This is a list of T cell receptor beta chains from one sample in a study of blood T cell repertoires in COVID-19. Here immunoSEQ multiplex PCR was the method, and the copy in TCRdb shows in-frame clones only, minus some. The sample contains about 250,000 clones, roughly 82% of which appear only once. Sequencing used peripheral blood. These receptors originate from a woman at least 80 years old with active or convalescent COVID-19. Both conserved end residues are part of each CDR3. Clone size appears in some rows only: once, few, many, or a class for an expanded clone.

V gene	J gene	clone size	CDR3 protein
TRBV7-7	TRBJ2-2	once	CASSPGLAGVYTGELFF
TRBV6-1	TRBJ2-3	-	CASSGGVMWEIPSTDTQYF
TRBV11-2	TRBJ2-7	-	CASSLEGGISYEQYF
TRBV15	TRBJ1-4	-	CATSRDLEAPTNEKLFF
TRBV27	TRBJ1-2	-	CASSFGLAGHGYTF
TRBV27	TRBJ1-3	-	CASSLGPSSGNTIYF
TRBV25-1	TRBJ2-2	-	CASTPGLAGTNTGELFF
TRBV6-5	TRBJ1-2	few	CASSMDRDGYTF
TRBV9	TRBJ2-6	-	CASSARGSGANVLTF
TRBV20-1	TRBJ2-5	-	CSASWLGRVGETQYF
TRBV12-3/TRBV12-4	TRBJ1-2	once	CASGTAPYGYTF
TRBV5-1	TRBJ2-7	-	CASSLERIAVNGQYF
TRBV14	TRBJ2-2	-	CASSQEGRSATGELFF
TRBV28	TRBJ1-3	once	CASTRGGLGNTIYF
TRBV9	TRBJ1-2	many	CASSVLSGTGTYGYTF
TRBV6-5	TRBJ1-5	-	CASSYAASNQPQHF
TRBV11-3	TRBJ2-5	-	CASSRTIQETQYF
TRBV28	TRBJ2-2	-	CASSLLLAQGELFF
TRBV6-5	TRBJ2-6	-	CASSYRTAGANVLTF
TRBV19	TRBJ1-2	few	CASSMAGTGGYGYTF
TRBV7-2	TRBJ1-1	-	CASSLAAGDTEAFF
TRBV7-8	TRBJ1-2	few	CASSLSPADYGYTF
TRBV6-2/TRBV6-3	TRBJ1-2	-	CASSYFGTTDYGYTF
TRBV11-2	TRBJ1-5	-	CASSADNNQPQHF
TRBV27	TRBJ1-5	-	CASSLNFYQPQHF
TRBV28	TRBJ1-2	-	CASSLSPGNYGYTF
TRBV24-1	TRBJ2-7	once	CATSDGVGTGGNEQYF
TRBV3-1/TRBV3-2	TRBJ2-4	-	CASSSPGGVGNIQYF
TRBV5-1	TRBJ2-1	-	CASSLIEVLNNEQFF
TRBV5-6	TRBJ1-5	few	CASSRGGNQPQHF
TRBV29-1	TRBJ1-5	few	CSAADGPSGDQPQHF
TRBV7-8	TRBJ2-3	-	CASSPRGSSTDTQYF
TRBV5-1	TRBJ2-1	-	CASEHGGSGNEQFF
TRBV7-9	TRBJ2-2	-	CASSAPLGHGRPAELFF
TRBV5-1	TRBJ1-1	-	CASSFSVSVEGAFF
TRBV27	TRBJ1-6	-	CASSWTGGNSPLHF
TRBV28	TRBJ2-3	few	CASSLGGARIDTQYF
TRBV18	TRBJ2-1	-	CASSPPPRGLYNEQFF
TRBV2	TRBJ2-1	-	CASRDRTSGGYNEQFF
TRBV27	TRBJ1-2	-	CASSFRQGAYSYGYTF
TRBV5-6	TRBJ1-1	-	CASSFSGGLREYTEAFF
TRBV5-1	TRBJ1-1	few	CASSSGQGNSVTEAFF
TRBV21-1	TRBJ2-1	-	CANSTEWTSGNYNEQFF
TRBV30	TRBJ1-1	-	CAWSSYVDSLWTEAFF
TRBV28	TRBJ1-2	-	CASSPGTGGGGYTF
TRBV6-5	TRBJ1-5	-	CASRGQGYQPQHF
TRBV5-6	TRBJ2-1	-	CASSLALSYEQFF
TRBV11-2	TRBJ1-6	-	CASSVYNSPLHF
TRBV28	TRBJ2-1	-	CASSLLTGGNNEQFF
TRBV18	TRBJ2-3	-	CASSQRTRMFTDTQYF
TRBV28	TRBJ2-1	few	CASSSRQKQFF
TRBV10-1	TRBJ1-2	once	CASRGQQSGTNYGYTF
TRBV5-1	TRBJ2-3	-	CASSQGTSGLTDTQYF
TRBV5-1	TRBJ1-4	-	CASSIQEGEKLFF
TRBV10-2	TRBJ1-2	few	CASSESSNYGYTF
TRBV5-6	TRBJ1-5	once	CASSLGGMISNQPQHF
TRBV24-1	TRBJ1-2	-	CATSDRRGDNYGYTF